Detailed here is one TCR beta chain. This record belongs to a study of blood T cell repertoires in COVID-19. The CDR3 contains 14 residues. Per the germline V gene, CDR1 is MNHEY and CDR2 is SMNVEV (reference sequence). V lost 6 bases and J 7 bases, leaving 15 bases between the germline ends. Using immunoSEQ multiplex PCR, the repertoire was profiled, and TCRdb retains in-frame clones only, with some absent. Of roughly 150,000 clones in the sample, more than 75% are singletons; the top ten hold 2% to 3%. The receptor was isolated from a man aged 18 to 35 with acute or convalescent COVID-19. Sequences were obtained from peripheral blood. The chain combines TRBV27 with TRBJ1-4; no definite D call. The CDR3 DNA is TGTGCCAGCAGCCGGGATCCCACCGGTGAAAAACTGTTTTTT. As protein: CASSRDPTGEKLFF.